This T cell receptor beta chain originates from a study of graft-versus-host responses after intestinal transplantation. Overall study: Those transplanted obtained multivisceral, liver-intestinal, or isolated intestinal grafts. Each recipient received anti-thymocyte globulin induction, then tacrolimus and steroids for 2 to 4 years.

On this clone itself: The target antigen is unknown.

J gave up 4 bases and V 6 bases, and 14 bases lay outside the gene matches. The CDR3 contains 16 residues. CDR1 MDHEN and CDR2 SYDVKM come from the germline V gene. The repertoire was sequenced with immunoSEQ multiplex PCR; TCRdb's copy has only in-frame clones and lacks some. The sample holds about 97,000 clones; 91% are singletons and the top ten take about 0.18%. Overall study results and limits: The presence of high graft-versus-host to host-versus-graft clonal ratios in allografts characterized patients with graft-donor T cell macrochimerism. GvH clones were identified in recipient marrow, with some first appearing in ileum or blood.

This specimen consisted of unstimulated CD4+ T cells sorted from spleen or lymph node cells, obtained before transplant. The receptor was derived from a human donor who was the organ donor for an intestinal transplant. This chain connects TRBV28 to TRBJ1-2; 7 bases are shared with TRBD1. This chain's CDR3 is CASSQGVRLLVYGYTF. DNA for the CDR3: TGTGCCAGCAGCCAGGGGGTTAGGTTATTGGTCTATGGCTACACCTTC.